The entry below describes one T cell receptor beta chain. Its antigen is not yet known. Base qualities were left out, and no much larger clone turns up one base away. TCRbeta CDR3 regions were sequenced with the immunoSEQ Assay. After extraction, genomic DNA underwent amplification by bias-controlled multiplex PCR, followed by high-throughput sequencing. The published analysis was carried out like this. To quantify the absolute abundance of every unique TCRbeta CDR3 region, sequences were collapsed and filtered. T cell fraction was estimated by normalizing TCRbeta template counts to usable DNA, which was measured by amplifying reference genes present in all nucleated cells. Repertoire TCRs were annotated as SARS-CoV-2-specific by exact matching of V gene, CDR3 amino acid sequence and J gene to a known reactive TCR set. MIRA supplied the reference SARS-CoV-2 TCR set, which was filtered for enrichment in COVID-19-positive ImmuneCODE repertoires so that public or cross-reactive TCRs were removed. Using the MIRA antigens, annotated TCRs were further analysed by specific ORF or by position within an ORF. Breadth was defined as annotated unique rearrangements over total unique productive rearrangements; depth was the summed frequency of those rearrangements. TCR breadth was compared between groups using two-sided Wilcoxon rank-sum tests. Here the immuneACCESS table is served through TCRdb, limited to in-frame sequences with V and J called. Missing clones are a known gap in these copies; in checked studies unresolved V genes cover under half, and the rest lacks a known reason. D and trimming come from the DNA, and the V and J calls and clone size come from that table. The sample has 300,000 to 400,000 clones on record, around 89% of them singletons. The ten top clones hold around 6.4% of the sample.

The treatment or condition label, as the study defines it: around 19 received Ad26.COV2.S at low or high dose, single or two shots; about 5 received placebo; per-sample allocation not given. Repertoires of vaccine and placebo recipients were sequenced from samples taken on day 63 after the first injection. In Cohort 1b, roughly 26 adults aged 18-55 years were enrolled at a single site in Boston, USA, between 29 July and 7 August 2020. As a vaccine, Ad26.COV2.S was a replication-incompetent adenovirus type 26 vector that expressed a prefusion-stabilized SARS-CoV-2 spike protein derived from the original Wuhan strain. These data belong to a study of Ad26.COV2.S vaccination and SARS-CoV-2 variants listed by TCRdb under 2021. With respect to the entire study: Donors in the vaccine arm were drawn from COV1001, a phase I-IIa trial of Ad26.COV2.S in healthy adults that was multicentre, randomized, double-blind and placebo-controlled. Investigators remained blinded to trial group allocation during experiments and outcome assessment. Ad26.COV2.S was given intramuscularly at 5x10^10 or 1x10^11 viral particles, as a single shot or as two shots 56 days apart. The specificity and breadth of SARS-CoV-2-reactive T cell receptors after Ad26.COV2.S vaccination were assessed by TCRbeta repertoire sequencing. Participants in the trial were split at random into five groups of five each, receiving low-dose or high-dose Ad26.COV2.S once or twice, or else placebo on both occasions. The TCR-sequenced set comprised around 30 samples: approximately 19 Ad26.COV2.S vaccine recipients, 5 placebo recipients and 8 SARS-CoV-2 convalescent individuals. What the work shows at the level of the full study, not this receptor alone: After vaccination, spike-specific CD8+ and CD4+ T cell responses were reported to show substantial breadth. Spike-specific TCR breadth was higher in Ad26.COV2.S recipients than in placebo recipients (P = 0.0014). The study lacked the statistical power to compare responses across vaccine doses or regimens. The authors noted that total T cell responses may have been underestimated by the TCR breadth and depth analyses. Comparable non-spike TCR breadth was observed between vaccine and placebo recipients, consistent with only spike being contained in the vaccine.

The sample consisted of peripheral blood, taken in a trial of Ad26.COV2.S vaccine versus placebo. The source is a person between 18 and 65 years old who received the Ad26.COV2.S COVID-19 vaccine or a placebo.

The CDR3 in this case is CARGLAGSEAFF. The nucleotides are TGTGCCCGGGGACTAGCTGGGAGTGAAGCTTTCTTT. The chain links TRBV30 with TRBJ1-1, with TRBD1 perhaps the D gene, on 5 matching bases. V was cut back by 8 bases and J by 7 bases, leaving a gap of 17 bases between them. Including the terminal cysteine and phenylalanine, the CDR3 comprises 12 residues. The kept DNA is CDR3 alone, 36 bases in frame from the first base. CDR1 and CDR2 are drawn from the germline V gene (reference sequence): GTSNPN, SVGIG.